The next 2 T cell receptor beta chains were all read from a single sample in a study of blood T cells in healthy people across ages. Together with a sample-barcoded 5' primer, a J-beta primer mix was included in a second PCR lasting about 6 to 11 cycles. Each CDR3 protein is one row after TCRdb ran MiXCR on the 5' RACE reads. In the table there are 850,000 to 1,100,000 distinct CDR3 sequences, more than 30% of which are singletons. Input material: blood. These receptor sequences come from a young man in good health.

This clonotype was seen a handful of times. The CDR3 is CSAQNLAVSYNEQYF. The CDR3 nucleotides are TGCAGTGCCCAAAATTTAGCGGTCTCCTACAATGAGCAGTACTTC. This rearrangement joins TRBV20-1 to TRBJ2-7; possible D gene TRBD2, 6 bases. The CDR3 runs to 15 residues. V gave up 6 bases and J gave up 7 bases, with 25 bases separating them. Germline V gives CDR1 DFQATT, CDR2 SNEGSKA (reference sequence).

The rearrangement uses TRBV5-5 and TRBJ2-2; maybe TRBD1 (5 bases). Germline V gene lookup returns CDR1 SGHKS and CDR2 YYEKEE (reference sequence). The V and J ends lost 1 base and 4 bases respectively, with 11 bases between them. This CDR3 spans 15 amino acids. CDR3 region: CASSLRQGRTGELFF. The CDR3 nucleotides are TGTGCCAGCAGCTTGCGGCAGGGCCGCACCGGGGAGCTGTTTTTT.